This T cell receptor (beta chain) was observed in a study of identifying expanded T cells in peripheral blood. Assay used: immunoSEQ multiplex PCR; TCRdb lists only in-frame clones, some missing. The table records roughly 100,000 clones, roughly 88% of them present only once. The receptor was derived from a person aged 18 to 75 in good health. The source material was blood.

CDR3 protein: CASSLSGQGFGEQYF. The CDR3 region has the DNA TGCGCCAGCAGCCTCTCCGGACAGGGTTTCGGCGAGCAGTACTTC. This rearrangement joins TRBV5-1 to TRBJ2-7; TRBD1 aligns across 8 bases. Per germline, CDR1 SGHRS and CDR2 YFSETQ. The ends lost 4 bases at V and 6 bases at J; junction bases unmatched: 12. The CDR3 length is 15 residues.